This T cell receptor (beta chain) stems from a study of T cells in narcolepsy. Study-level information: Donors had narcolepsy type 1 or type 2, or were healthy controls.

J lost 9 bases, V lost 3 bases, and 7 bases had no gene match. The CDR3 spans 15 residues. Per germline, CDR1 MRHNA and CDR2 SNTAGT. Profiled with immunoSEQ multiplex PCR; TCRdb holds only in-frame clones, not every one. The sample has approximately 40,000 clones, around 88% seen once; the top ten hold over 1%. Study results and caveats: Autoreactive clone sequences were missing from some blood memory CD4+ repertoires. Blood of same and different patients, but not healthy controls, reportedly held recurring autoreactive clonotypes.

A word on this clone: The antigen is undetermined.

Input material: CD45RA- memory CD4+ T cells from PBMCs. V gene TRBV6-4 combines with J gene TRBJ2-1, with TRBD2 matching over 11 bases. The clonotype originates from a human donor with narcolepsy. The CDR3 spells CASSEVAGGPLEQFF. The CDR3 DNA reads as TGTGCCAGCAGTGAAGTAGCGGGGGGGCCCCTTGAGCAGTTCTTC.